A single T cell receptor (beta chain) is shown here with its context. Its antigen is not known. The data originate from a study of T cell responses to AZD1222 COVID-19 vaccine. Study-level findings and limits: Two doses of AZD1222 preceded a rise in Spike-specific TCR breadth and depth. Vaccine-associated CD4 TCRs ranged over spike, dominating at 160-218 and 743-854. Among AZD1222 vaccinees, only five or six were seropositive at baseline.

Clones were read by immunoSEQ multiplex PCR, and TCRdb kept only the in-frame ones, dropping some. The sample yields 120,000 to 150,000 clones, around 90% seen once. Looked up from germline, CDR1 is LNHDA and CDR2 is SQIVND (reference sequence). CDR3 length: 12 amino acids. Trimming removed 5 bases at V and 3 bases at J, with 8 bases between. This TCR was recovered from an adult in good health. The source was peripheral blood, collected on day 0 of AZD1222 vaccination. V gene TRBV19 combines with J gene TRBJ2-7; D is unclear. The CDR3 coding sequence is TGTGCCAGTAGTCCCGCAGGCTACGAGCAGTACTTC. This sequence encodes CASSPAGYEQYF.